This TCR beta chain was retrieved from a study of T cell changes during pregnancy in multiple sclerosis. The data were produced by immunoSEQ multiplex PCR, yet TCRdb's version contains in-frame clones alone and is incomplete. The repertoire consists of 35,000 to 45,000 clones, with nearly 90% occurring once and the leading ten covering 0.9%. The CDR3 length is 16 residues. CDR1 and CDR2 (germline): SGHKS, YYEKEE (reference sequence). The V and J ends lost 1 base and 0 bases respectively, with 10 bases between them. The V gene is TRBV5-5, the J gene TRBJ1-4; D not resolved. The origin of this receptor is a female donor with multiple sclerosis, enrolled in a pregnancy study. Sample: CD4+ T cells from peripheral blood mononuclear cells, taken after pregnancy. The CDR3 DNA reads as TGTGCCAGCAGCTTGAGCAAGGGAGCAACTAATGAAAAACTGTTTTTT. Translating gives CASSLSKGATNEKLFF.